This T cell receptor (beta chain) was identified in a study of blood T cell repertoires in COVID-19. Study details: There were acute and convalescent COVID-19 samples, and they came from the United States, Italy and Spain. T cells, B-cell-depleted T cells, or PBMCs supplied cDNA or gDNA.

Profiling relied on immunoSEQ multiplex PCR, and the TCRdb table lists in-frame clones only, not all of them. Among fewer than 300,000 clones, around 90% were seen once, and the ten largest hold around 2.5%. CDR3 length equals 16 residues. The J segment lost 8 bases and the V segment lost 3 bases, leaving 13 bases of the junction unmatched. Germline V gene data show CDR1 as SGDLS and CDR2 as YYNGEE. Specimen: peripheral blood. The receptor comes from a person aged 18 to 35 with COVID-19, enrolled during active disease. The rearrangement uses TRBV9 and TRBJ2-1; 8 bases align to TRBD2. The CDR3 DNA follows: TGTGCCAGCAGCGCCGGGGGGGGCGGACCTTGGGATGAGCAGTTCTTC. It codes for CASSAGGGGPWDEQFF.